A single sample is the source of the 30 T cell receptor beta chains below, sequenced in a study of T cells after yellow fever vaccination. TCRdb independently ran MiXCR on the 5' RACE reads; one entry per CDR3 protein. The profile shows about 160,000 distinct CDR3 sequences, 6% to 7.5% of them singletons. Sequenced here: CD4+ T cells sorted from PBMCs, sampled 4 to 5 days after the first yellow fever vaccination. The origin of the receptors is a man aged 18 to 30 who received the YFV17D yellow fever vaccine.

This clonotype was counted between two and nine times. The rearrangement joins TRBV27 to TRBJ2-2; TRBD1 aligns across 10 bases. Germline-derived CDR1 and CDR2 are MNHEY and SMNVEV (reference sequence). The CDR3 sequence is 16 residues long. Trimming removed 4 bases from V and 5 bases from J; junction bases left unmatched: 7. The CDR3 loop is CASSYPPGQGTGELFF. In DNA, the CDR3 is TGTGCCAGCAGTTACCCGCCGGGACAGGGGACCGGGGAGCTGTTTTTT.

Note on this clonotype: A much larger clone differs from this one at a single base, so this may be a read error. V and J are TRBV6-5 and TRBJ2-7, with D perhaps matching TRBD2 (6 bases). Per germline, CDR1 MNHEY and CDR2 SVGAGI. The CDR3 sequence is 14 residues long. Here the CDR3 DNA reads TGTGCCAGCAGCTACAAGGGAGGCAGCTACAAGCAGTACGTC. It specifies CASSYKGGSYKQYV.

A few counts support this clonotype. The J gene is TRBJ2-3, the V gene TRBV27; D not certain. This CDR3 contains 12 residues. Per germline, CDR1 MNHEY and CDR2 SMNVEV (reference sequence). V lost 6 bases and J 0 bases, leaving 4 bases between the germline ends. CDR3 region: CASRTSTDTQYF. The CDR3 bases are TGTGCCAGCAGGACTAGCACAGATACGCAGTATTTT.

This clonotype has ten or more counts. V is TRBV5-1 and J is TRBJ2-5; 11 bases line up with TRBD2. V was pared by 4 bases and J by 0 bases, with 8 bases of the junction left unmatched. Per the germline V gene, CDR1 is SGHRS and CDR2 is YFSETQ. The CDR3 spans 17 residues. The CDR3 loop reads CASSPGSSGGYQETQYF. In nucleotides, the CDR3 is TGCGCCAGCAGCCCGGGATCTAGCGGGGGGTACCAAGAGACCCAGTACTTC.

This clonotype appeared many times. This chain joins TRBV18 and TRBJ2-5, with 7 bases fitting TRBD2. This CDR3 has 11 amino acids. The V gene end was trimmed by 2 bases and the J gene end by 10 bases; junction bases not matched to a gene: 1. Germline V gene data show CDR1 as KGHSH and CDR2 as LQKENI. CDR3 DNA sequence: TGTGCCAGCTCACCAGGGGAGGGCCAGTACTTC. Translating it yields CASSPGEGQYF. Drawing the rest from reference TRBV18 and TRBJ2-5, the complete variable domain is NAGVMQNPRHLVRRRGQEARLRCSPMKGHSHVYWYRQLPEEGLKFMVYLQKENIIDESGMPKERFSAEFPKEGPSILRIQQVVRGDSAAYFCASSPGEGQYFGPGTRLLVL.

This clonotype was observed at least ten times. Here the CDR3 reads CASSPGTGLAKNIQYF. The CDR3 nucleotides are TGTGCCAGCAGCCCAGGGACAGGGCTAGCCAAAAACATTCAGTACTTC. V usage is TRBV7-2 and J usage is TRBJ2-4; 9 nucleotides agree with TRBD1. V gave up 5 bases and J gave up 0 bases; unmatched junction bases: 5. CDR1 and CDR2 from the germline V gene are SGHTA and FQGNSA. The CDR3 sequence is 16 residues long.

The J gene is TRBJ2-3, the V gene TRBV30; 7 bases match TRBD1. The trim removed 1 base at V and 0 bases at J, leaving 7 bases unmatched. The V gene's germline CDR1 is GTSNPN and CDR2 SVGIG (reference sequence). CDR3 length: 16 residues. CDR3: CAWSAKGTASTDTQYF. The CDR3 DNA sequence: TGTGCCTGGAGTGCAAAGGGGACAGCCAGCACAGATACGCAGTATTTT.

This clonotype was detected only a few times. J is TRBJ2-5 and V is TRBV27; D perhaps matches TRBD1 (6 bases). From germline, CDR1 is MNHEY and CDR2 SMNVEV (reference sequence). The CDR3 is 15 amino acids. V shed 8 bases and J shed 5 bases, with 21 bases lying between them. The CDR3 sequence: CASAKGGPFRETQYF. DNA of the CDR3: TGTGCCAGCGCTAAAGGGGGTCCCTTTAGGGAGACCCAGTACTTC.

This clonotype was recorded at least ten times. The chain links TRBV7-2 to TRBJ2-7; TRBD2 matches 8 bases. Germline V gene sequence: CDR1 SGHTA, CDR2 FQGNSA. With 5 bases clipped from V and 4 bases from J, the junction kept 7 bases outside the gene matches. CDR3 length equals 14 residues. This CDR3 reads CASSGTSGPYEQYV. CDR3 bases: TGTGCCAGCAGCGGTACTAGCGGCCCTTACGAGCAGTACGTC.

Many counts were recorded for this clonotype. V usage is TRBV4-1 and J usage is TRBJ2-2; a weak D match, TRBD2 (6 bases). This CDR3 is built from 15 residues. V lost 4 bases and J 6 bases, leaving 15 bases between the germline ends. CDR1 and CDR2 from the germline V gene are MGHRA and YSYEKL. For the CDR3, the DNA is TGCGCCAGCAGCCCGGGACTCCAGAAGGCCGGGGAGCTGTTTTTT. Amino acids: CASSPGLQKAGELFF.

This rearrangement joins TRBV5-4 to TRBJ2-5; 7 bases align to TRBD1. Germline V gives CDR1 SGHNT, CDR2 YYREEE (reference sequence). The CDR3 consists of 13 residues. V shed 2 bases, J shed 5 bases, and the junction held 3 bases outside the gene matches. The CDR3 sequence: CASSLGQVETQYF. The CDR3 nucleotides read TGTGCCAGCAGCTTAGGACAGGTGGAGACCCAGTACTTC.

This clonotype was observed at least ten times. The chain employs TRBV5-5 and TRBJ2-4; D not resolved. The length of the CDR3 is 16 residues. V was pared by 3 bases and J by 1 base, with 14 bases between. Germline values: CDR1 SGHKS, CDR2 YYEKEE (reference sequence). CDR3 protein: CASSSTPVLAKNIQYF. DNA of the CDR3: TGTGCCAGCAGCTCGACACCGGTTTTGGCCAAAAACATTCAGTACTTC.

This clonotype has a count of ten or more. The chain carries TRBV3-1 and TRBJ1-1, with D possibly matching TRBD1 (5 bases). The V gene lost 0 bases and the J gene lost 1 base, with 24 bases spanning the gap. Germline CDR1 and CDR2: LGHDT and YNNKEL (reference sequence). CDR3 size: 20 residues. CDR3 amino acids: CASSQDLLDKGIGGNTEAFF. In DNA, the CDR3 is TGTGCCAGCAGCCAAGATTTACTGGACAAAGGGATAGGAGGGAACACTGAAGCTTTCTTT.

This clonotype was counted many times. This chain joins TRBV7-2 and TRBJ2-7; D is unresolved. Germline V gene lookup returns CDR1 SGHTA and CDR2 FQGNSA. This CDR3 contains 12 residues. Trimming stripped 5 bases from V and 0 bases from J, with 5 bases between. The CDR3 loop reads CASSPVSYEQYF. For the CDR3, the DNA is TGTGCCAGCAGCCCTGTCTCCTACGAGCAGTACTTC. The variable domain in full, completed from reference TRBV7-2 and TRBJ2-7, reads GAGVSQSPSNKVTEKGKDVELRCDPISGHTALYWYRQSLGQGLEFLIYFQGNSAPDKSGLPSDRFSAERTGGSVSTLTIQRTQQEDSAVYLCASSPVSYEQYFGPGTRLTVT.

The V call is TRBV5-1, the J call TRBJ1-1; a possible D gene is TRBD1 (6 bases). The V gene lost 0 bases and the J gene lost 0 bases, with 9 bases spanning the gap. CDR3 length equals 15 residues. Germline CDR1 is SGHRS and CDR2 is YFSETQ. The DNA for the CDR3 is TGCGCCAGCAGCTTGGAGGGGGTTTTGAACACTGAAGCTTTCTTT. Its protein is CASSLEGVLNTEAFF.

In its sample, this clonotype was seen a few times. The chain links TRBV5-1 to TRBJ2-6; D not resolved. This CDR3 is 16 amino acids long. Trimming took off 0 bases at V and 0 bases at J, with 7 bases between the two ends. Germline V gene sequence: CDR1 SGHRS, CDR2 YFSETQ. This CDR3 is CASSLVSFSGANVLTF. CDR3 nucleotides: TGCGCCAGCAGCTTGGTGTCCTTCTCTGGGGCCAACGTCCTGACTTTC.

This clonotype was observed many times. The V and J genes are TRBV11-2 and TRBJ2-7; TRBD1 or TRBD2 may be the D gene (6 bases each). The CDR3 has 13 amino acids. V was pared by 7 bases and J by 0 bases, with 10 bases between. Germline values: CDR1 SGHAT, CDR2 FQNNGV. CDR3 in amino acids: CASNREDSYEQYF. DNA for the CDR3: TGTGCCAGCAACAGGGAGGACTCCTACGAGCAGTACTTC.

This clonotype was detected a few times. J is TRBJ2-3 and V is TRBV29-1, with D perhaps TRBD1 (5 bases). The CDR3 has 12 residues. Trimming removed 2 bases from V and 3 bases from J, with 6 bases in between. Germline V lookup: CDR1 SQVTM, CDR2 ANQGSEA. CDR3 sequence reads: CSVERGTDTQYF. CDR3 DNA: TGCAGCGTTGAAAGGGGTACAGATACGCAGTATTTT.

The CDR3 region has the DNA TGTGCCAGCGCATACAGGCGCTCCTACGAGCAGTACGTC. Translated: CASAYRRSYEQYV. The V call is TRBV2, the J call TRBJ2-7; D perhaps matches TRBD1 (5 bases). V was shortened by 8 bases and J by 0 bases, with 11 bases between the two germline ends. The length of the CDR3 is 13 residues. From germline, CDR1 is SNHLY and CDR2 FYNNEI.

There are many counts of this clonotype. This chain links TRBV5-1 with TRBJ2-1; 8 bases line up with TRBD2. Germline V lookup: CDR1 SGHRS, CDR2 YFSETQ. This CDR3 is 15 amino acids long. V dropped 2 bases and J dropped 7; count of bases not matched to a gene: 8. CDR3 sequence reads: CASSFTSGTLNEQFF. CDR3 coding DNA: TGCGCCAGCAGCTTTACTAGCGGAACTCTTAATGAGCAGTTCTTC.

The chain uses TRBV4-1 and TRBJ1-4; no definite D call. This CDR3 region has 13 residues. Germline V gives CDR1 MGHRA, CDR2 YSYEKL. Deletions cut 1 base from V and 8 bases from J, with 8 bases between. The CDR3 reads CASSQGLKEKLFF. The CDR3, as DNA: TGCGCCAGCAGCCAAGGCTTAAAAGAAAAACTGTTTTTT.

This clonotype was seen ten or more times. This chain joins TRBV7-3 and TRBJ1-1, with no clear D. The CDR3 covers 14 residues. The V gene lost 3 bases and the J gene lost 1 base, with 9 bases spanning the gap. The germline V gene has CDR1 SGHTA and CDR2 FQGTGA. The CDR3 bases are TGTGCCAGCAGCTTGAATGTGGGGAACACTGAAGCTTTCTTT. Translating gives CASSLNVGNTEAFF.

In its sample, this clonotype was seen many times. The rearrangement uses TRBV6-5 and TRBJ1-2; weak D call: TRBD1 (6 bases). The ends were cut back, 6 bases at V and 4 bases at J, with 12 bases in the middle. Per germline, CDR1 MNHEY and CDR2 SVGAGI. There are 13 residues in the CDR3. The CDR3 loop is CASSRQDVYGYTF. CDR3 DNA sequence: TGTGCCAGCAGCCGACAGGACGTCTATGGCTACACCTTC.

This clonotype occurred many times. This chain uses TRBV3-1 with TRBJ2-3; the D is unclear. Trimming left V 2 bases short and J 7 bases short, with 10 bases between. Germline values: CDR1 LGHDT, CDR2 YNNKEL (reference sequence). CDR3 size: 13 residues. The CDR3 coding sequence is TGTGCCAGCAGCCAATTCGTCGGCAATACGCAGTATTTT. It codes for CASSQFVGNTQYF.

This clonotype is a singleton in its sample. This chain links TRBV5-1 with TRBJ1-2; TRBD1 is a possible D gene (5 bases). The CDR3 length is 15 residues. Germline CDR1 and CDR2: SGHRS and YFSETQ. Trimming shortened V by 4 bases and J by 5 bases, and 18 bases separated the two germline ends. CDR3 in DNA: TGCGCCAGCAGCCAGTCGCCCGGGGCAGGGTATGGCTACACCTTC. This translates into CASSQSPGAGYGYTF.

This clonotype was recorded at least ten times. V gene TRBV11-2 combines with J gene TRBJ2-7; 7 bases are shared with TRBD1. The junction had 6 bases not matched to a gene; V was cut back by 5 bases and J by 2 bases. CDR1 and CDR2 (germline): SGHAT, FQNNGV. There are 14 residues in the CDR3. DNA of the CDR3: TGTGCCAGCAGCAAGATTGACAGGGCCTACGAGCAGTACTTC. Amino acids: CASSKIDRAYEQYF. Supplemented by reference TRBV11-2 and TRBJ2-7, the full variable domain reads EAGVAQSPRYKIIEKRQSVAFWCNPISGHATLYWYQQILGQGPKLLIQFQNNGVVDDSQLPKDRFSAERLKGVDSTLKIQPAKLEDSAVYLCASSKIDRAYEQYFGPGTRLTVT.

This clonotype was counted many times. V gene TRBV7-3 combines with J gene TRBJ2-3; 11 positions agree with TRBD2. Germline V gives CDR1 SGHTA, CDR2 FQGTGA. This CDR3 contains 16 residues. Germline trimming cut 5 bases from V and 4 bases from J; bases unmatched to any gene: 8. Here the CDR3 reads CASSQIAGGRPDTQYF. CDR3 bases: TGTGCCAGCAGCCAAATAGCGGGGGGGCGCCCAGATACGCAGTATTTT.

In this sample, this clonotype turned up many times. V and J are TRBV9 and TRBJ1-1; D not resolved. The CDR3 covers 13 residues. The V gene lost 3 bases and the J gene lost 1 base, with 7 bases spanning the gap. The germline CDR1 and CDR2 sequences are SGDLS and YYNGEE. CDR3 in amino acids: CASSADSNTEAFF. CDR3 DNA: TGTGCCAGCAGCGCGGATTCGAACACTGAAGCTTTCTTT.

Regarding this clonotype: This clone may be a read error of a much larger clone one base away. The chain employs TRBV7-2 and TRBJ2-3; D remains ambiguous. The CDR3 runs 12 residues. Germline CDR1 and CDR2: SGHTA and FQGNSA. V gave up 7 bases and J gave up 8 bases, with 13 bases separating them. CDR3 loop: CASNFEWGTQYF. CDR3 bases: TGTGCCAGCAACTTCGAATGGGGTACGCAGTATTTT.

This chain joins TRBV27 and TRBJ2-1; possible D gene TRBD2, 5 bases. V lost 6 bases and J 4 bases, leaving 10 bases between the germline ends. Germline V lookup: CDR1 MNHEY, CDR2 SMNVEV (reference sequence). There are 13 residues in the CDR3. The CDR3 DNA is TGTGCCAGCAGGGCCACTAGGTACAATGAGCAGTTCTTC. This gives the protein CASRATRYNEQFF.